Listed here is a single T cell receptor beta chain. Its antigen is currently unknown. CDR3 length: 16 amino acids. The J segment lost 4 bases and the V segment lost 7 bases, leaving 9 bases of the junction unmatched. Germline V gives CDR1 SQVTM, CDR2 ANQGSEA. Produced via immunoSEQ multiplex PCR; TCRdb's table is partial and in-frame only. The sample records 100,000 to 150,000 clones, approximately 92% being singletons. The data are from a study of T cell responses to AZD1222 COVID-19 vaccine. The study's findings and limits: It should be noted that donors were predominantly white British and more often female, and clonal diversity was possibly underestimated. The peak T cell response came first, and repertoires were sampled only after it. Spike-specific TCR breadth and depth were elevated following two AZD1222 doses. Close to half of all spike-specific TCRs reportedly target regions of the variants that are unmutated.

The chain joins TRBV29-1 to TRBJ2-2, with 13 bases aligning to TRBD2. The clonotype comes from an adult who received the AZD1222 COVID-19 vaccine. Here the sequenced sample was peripheral blood, taken 28 days after the second AZD1222 dose. This CDR3 reads CSALLAGGPGTGELFF. In nucleotides, the CDR3 is TGCAGCGCCCTACTAGCGGGAGGGCCGGGCACCGGGGAGCTGTTTTTT.